The 2 T cell receptor beta chains in this list originate from one sample, sequenced in a study of T cells after yellow fever vaccination (dated by TCRdb to between 2018 and 2020). Library preparation employed 5' RACE. Sequencing took place on an Illumina HiSeq 2500. The public sequencing data were trimmed at Q25 with fastp and processed into clonotypes with MiXCR by TCRdb, which kept only in-frame beta chains. A single entry per CDR3 protein holds the most common genes and DNA from its merged rows. The sample data list 310,000 or so distinct CDR3 sequences, and about 6.6% of these were observed just once. Roughly 19% of the sample is taken by the ten largest. The treatment or condition label of this sample denotes: live attenuated yellow fever vaccine strain. Sequenced material: PBMCs, taken around 45 days after the first yellow fever vaccination. The receptors stem from a man between 18 and 29 years old who received the YFV17D yellow fever vaccine.

This clonotype was seen a handful of times. The chain uses TRBV4-1 and TRBJ1-4; TRBD1 aligns across 9 bases. The CDR3 runs to 13 residues. V was pared by 6 bases and J by 8 bases, with 4 bases of the junction left unmatched. Germline V gene lookup returns CDR1 MGHRA and CDR2 YSYEKL. The CDR3 region has the DNA TGCGCCAGCAGTAGGGACAGGGAGGAAAAACTGTTTTTT. This gives the protein CASSRDREEKLFF.

This chain links TRBV27 with TRBJ2-5; D might be TRBD2 (6 bases). CDR3 length equals 16 residues. V lost 7 bases to trimming and J lost 3 bases, with 21 bases between them. The germline V gene encodes CDR1 MNHEY and CDR2 SMNVEV (reference sequence). The CDR3 loop is CASTSGGAGSKETQYF. The CDR3 DNA sequence: TGTGCCAGCACTTCCGGCGGGGCTGGATCAAAAGAGACCCAGTACTTC.